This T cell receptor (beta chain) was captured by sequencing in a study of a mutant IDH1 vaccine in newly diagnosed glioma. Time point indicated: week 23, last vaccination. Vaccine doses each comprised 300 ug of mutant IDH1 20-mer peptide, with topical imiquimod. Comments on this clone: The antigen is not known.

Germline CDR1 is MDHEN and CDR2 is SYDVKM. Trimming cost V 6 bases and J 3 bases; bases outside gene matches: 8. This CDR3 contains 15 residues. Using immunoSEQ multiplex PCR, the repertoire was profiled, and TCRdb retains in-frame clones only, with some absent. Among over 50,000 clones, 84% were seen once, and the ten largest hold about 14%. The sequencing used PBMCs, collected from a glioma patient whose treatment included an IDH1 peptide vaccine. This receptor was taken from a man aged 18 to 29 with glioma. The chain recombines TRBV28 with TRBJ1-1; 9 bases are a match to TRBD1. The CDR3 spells CASRLGQGFDTEAFF. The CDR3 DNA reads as TGTGCCAGCAGGTTGGGACAGGGTTTTGACACTGAAGCTTTCTTT.